The clone carrying this T cell receptor beta chain was detected ten times or more. The sample belongs to a study of T-cell reconstitution after alpha-beta-depleted transplantation in children. The germline V and J ends were trimmed by 3 bases and 0 bases, with 8 bases remaining between them. The CDR3 runs 14 residues. Construction of the TCRbeta library involved unique molecular identifiers. TCRdb ran MiXCR on the PCR reads and lists one entry per CDR3 protein. The sample lists 170,000 or so distinct CDR3 sequences, around 7% occurring once. This chain links TRBV12-3 or TRBV12-4 with TRBJ1-1; D ambiguous. The material was PBMCs from the stem cell graft donor, obtained from the stem cell graft. This receptor was identified in a human donor who donated a stem cell graft to a child with Wiskott-Aldrich syndrome. CDR3 DNA: TGTGCCAGCAGTTTCAGCGGAGTGAACACTGAAGCTTTCTTT. Its translation is CASSFSGVNTEAFF.